The 8 T cell receptor beta chains below come from one sample, sequenced in a study of blood T cells in healthy people across ages. A J-beta primer mix and a sample-barcoded 5' primer were used in a second PCR of roughly 7 to 12 cycles. TCRdb re-derived calls from the 5' RACE reads in MiXCR, one entry per CDR3 protein. The table includes some 1,500,000 distinct CDR3 sequences, 35% to 45% detected once. The sequenced sample was blood. These receptors were collected from a young woman in good health.

This clonotype was found a few times. The V gene is TRBV28, the J gene TRBJ2-1; weak D call: TRBD2 (5 bases). CDR1 is MDHEN, CDR2 SYDVKM, per germline. This CDR3 comprises 14 residues. V was trimmed by 8 bases and J by 0 bases, leaving 11 bases between them. The CDR3 reads CASHGGASYNEQFF. Written as DNA, the CDR3 is TGTGCCAGCCACGGAGGCGCCTCCTACAATGAGCAGTTCTTC.

This clonotype was seen a handful of times. The chain has TRBV11-2 and TRBJ1-2; D perhaps matches TRBD1 (6 bases). The V end was cut by 3 bases, the J end by 7 bases, with 15 bases between. Germline V gene sequence: CDR1 SGHAT, CDR2 FQNNGV. The CDR3 totals 14 residues. CDR3 loop: CASSLGGRSSGYTF. The CDR3 bases are TGTGCCAGCAGCTTGGGGGGGCGATCCTCTGGCTACACCTTC.

This chain joins TRBV20-1 and TRBJ2-4; D is possibly TRBD2 (6 bases). The CDR3 contains 14 residues. CDR1 is DFQATT and CDR2 is SNEGSKA in the germline V gene (reference sequence). Trimming pared 3 bases from V and 13 bases from J, leaving 22 bases between. This CDR3 is CSASGSGLGNEQYF. The CDR3 nucleotides are TGCAGTGCTAGCGGGAGTGGTTTGGGGAATGAGCAGTACTTC.

The genes are TRBV6-2 or TRBV6-3 and TRBJ2-2; D is possibly TRBD1 or TRBD2 (5 bases each). Trimming took 5 bases from V and 0 from J, leaving 10 bases between them. Germline assignment: CDR1 MNHEY and CDR2 SVGEGT. This CDR3 comprises 15 residues. CDR3 in amino acids: CASSRGAANTGELFF. The CDR3 DNA reads as TGTGCCAGCAGTAGGGGAGCGGCGAACACCGGGGAGCTGTTTTTT.

The chain recombines TRBV4-1 with TRBJ2-7; D gene ambiguous. CDR1 is MGHRA, CDR2 YSYEKL, per germline. The CDR3 has 12 amino acids. Trimming shortened V by 2 bases and J by 6 bases, and 8 bases separated the two germline ends. CDR3 nucleotides: TGCGCCAGCAGCCAACGGGTATCCGAGCAGTACTTC. This encodes CASSQRVSEQYF.

This chain joins TRBV20-1 and TRBJ1-1; TRBD1 matches at 9 bases. J gave up 3 bases and V 3 bases, and 5 bases lay outside the gene matches. Germline V gene sequence: CDR1 DFQATT, CDR2 SNEGSKA (reference sequence). This CDR3 has 14 amino acids. DNA for the CDR3: TGCAGTGCTAGGGCTGGGACAGGGTACACTGAAGCTTTCTTT. It is translated as CSARAGTGYTEAFF.

The chain employs TRBV7-2 and TRBJ1-5; TRBD1 matches 10 bases. J was trimmed by 7 bases and V by 3 bases; bases with no gene match: 9. The germline V gene has CDR1 SGHTA and CDR2 FQGNSA. CDR3 length: 16 amino acids. In DNA, the CDR3 is TGTGCCAGCAGCTTTACTGGGACAGGGGTAGGGCAGCCCCAGCATTTT. This sequence encodes CASSFTGTGVGQPQHF.

This chain connects TRBV7-2 to TRBJ2-7; tentative D call: TRBD1 (5 bases). Trimming removed 3 bases at V and 4 bases at J, with 22 bases between. This CDR3 is 17 amino acids long. Looked up from germline, CDR1 is SGHTA and CDR2 is FQGNSA. Here the CDR3 reads CASSFGSQRTAGYEQYF. DNA for the CDR3: TGTGCCAGCAGCTTTGGTTCCCAGCGCACCGCAGGGTACGAGCAGTACTTC.